This TCR beta chain was found in a study of T cell responses to AZD1222 COVID-19 vaccine (dated by TCRdb to the early 2020s). Background on the whole study: AZD1222 recipients with second doses at about 4 weeks or about 12 weeks were pooled, because spike-specific TCR depth and breadth did not differ between schedules. A total of 233 trial participants underwent TCR sequencing, of whom around 200 received two doses of AZD1222 and about 25 received two doses of the MenACWY control vaccine. Trial participants were enrolled by age into 18-55, 56-69 and 70-plus year subgroups, with about 150, 28 and 57 TCR-sequenced participants respectively.

The CDR3 regions of human TCRbeta chains were analyzed by immunosequencing. The published analysis was carried out like this. Repertoire TCRs were checked for matches against a reference library of SARS-CoV-2-specific TCRs that had been generated using the MIRA antigen-specificity platform. Breadth was defined as the fraction of unique TCRs that were SARS-CoV-2-associated, and depth was defined as the fraction of total T cells that were SARS-CoV-2-associated. Using the MIRA data, every spike-specific TCR was mapped to the spike region that the TCR reacted to and assigned to either a CD4 or a CD8 class. Log10-transformed breadth and depth values were compared by one-way ANOVA with Sidak's multiple comparisons tests. Drawn from immuneACCESS, this table holds only the in-frame rearrangements with V and J called that TCRdb kept. Clones are partly lost; checked studies trace under half to an unresolved V gene and leave the rest unexplained. V and J calls and clone size are copied from that table; D and trimming were computed from the DNA. Across this sample there are fewer than 150,000 clones, with 90% to 95% seen only once. The ten largest account for around 3.1% of the sample.

The research as a whole found: The 56-69-year group was small, and its depth increase did not reach significance, likely because of low power. Participants were mostly white British, with more females than males. The authors suggested clonal diversity may have been underestimated. A significant rise in spike-specific TCR breadth and depth was observed after two AZD1222 doses relative to day 0 and relative to MenACWY recipients. Because no day 14 peak-response samples were available, repertoires were characterized only after the peak T cell response. Reportedly, almost half of the unique spike-specific TCRs recognized epitopes lying outside the regions that are mutated in the B.1.351 and B.1.1.7 variants. Vaccine-associated CD4 TCRs spanned the whole spike protein, with dominant responses in regions 160-218 and 743-854. Conclusions about previously exposed vaccinees were limited because only six AZD1222 recipients were SARS-CoV-2 seropositive at baseline.

Of note for this clone: The antigen this receptor binds is unknown. Per-base qualities were not stored, and no clone one base away is much larger.

CDR1 and CDR2, looked up from the germline V gene, are KGHSH and LQKENI. The CDR3, from cysteine to phenylalanine, totals 15 residues. The CDR3 DNA has 45 bases and is translated from base 1. Clipping removes 5 bases from V and 4 bases from J, with 7 as the unmatched junction base count. The time point tag for this specimen amounts to: baseline before first vaccination. Vaccinee samples were obtained from the UK trials COV001 and COV002, which included a single-blind randomized controlled phase 2/3 trial of AZD1222 (ChAdOx1 nCoV-19) in healthy adults. For TCRbeta chain sequencing, PBMC samples from trial participants were taken at day 0 and at day 28 after the second dose.

The rearrangement combines TRBV18 with TRBJ1-5; 8 central bases correspond to TRBD1. The starting material was peripheral blood, obtained on day 0 of AZD1222 vaccination. The sequence was collected from an adult in good health. The nucleotide sequence is given as TGTGCCAGCTCAACCGGGACAGGAGTAAATCAGCCCCAGCATTTT. This yields the protein CASSTGTGVNQPQHF. The full variable domain, with segments outside the CDR3 supplied by the reference TRBV18 and TRBJ1-5 proteins, appears as NAGVMQNPRHLVRRRGQEARLRCSPMKGHSHVYWYRQLPEEGLKFMVYLQKENIIDESGMPKERFSAEFPKEGPSILRIQQVVRGDSAAYFCASSTGTGVNQPQHFGDGTRLSIL.